One T cell receptor (beta chain) is described in this entry. What it binds is unknown. V was cut by 6 bases and J by 7 bases, with 18 bases left in between. This CDR3 is built from 15 residues. Germline assignment: CDR1 MNHEY and CDR2 SVGAGI. The data are from a study of shared clonotypes between healthy human individuals. Study conclusions and caveats: Sampling covered blood only; tissue repertoires likely differ.

Clones were read by immunoSEQ multiplex PCR, and TCRdb kept only the in-frame ones, dropping some. Here the sample spans 2 million or so clones, approximately 95% being singletons. Specimen: naive CD4+ T cells sorted from blood. The subset here: CD45RA+ positively selected. The chain uses TRBV6-5 and TRBJ1-4, with D tentatively TRBD1 (5 bases). This receptor was taken from a young man in good health. Here the CDR3 DNA reads TGTGCCAGCAGACTCCAAAGGGCCGGGGGTGAAAAACTGTTTTTT. Amino acids: CASRLQRAGGEKLFF.